This TCR beta chain was documented in a study of T cells in narcolepsy. In the study overall: Patients with NT1 or NT2 and healthy control donors were enrolled.

Assay used: immunoSEQ multiplex PCR; TCRdb lists only in-frame clones, some missing. The table shows more than 30,000 clones, with around 83% occurring only once. V was pared by 4 bases and J by 5 bases, with 17 bases between. The CDR3 consists of 15 residues. CDR1 is SGHTA and CDR2 is FQGNSA in the germline V gene. General observations from the study: Some memory CD4+ repertoires had no autoreactive clone sequences. Autoreactive clonotypes reportedly recurred in blood of same and different patients, not controls. Same-patient CSF and blood CD4+ T cell clonotypes included HCRT-specific and TRIB2-specific autoreactive ones.

Concerning this clone itself: The antigen remains unidentified.

The source material was memory (CD45RA-) CD4+ T cells from blood. The sequence was collected from a human donor in good health. The V call is TRBV7-2, the J call TRBJ2-5, with TRBD2 as a possible D gene (5 bases). The chain's CDR3 is CASSWVKGGQETQYF. The CDR3 DNA reads as TGTGCCAGCAGCTGGGTCAAAGGAGGTCAGGAGACCCAGTACTTC.